Ten or more counts support the clone carrying this T cell receptor (beta chain). What it recognizes is unknown. The CDR3 covers 15 residues. Germline assignment: CDR1 MNHNS and CDR2 SASEGT. V was cut by 5 bases and J by 0 bases, with 14 bases left in between. Exclusion of a patient resulted from uncontrolled infection, other autoimmune disease, pregnancy or lactation. The record originates from a study of T cells in Graves' hyperthyroidism and ophthalmopathy. Study summary: Any treatment followed the collection of peripheral blood at initial diagnosis.

The source material, RNA transcripts, was used to amplify TCR beta CDR3 regions. The primer set for the first-round RT-PCR of the TCR CDR3 was HTBI. A single record per CDR3 protein comes from TCRdb applying MiXCR to the multiplex PCR reads. Among about 360,000 distinct CDR3 sequences, about a sixth were seen once, and the ten largest hold 28%. Overall study results and limits: The model forecast ophthalmopathy, anticipating it by a median around 6.4 months before onset. The majority of expanded thyroid clonotypes above 0.001 also appeared in blood.

The rearrangement links TRBV6-1 to TRBJ2-7; D possibly corresponds to TRBD2 (6 bases). The sequence came from a young woman with Graves' hyperthyroidism that later progressed to Graves' ophthalmopathy. The sequenced sample consisted of blood. CDR3 bases: TGTGCCAGCAGTACTAGTGGGACTTACTCCTACGAGCAGTACTTC. This translates into CASSTSGTYSYEQYF.